These 11 T cell receptor beta chains were sequenced from one sample in a study of cytomegalovirus exposure and HLA in healthy donors. PCR employed 60 Vbeta and 13 Jbeta primers. Some clones are missing from TCRdb's copy, which holds only in-frame ones; the method was immunoSEQ multiplex PCR. The sample records 150,000 to 200,000 clones, 77% being singletons. The sequencing input was PBMCs. These receptors were obtained from a woman between 40 and 55 years old in good health and CMV-seropositive.

The rearrangement uses TRBV30 and TRBJ2-7, with 11 nucleotides matching TRBD1. The germline CDR1 and CDR2 sequences are GTSNPN and SVGIG (reference sequence). With 5 bases clipped from V and 6 bases from J, the junction kept 3 bases outside the gene matches. The CDR3 contains 12 residues. This CDR3 reads CAWGQGALEQYF. CDR3 DNA: TGTGCCTGGGGACAGGGGGCGCTCGAGCAGTACTTC. Combining the CDR3 with reference TRBV30 and TRBJ2-7 gives the whole variable domain SQTIHQWPATLVQPVGSPLSLECTVEGTSNPNLYWYRQAAGRGLQLLFYSVGIGQISSEVPQNLSASRPQDRQFILSSKKLLLSDSGFYLCAWGQGALEQYFGPGTRLTVT.

The chain combines TRBV14 with TRBJ1-3; D is unresolved. There are 12 residues in the CDR3. The germline gives CDR1 SGHDN, CDR2 FVKESK. The ends were cut back, 5 bases at V and 7 bases at J, with 9 bases in the middle. The CDR3 DNA reads as TGTGCCAGCAGCACGAGGGCTAACACCATATATTTT. Translating it yields CASSTRANTIYF.

The sample holds a few counts of this clone. The genes are TRBV6-5 and TRBJ1-1; D remains ambiguous. The CDR3 length is 15 residues. The V end lost 5 bases, the J end lost 0 bases, and 13 bases lay between the germline ends. Germline CDR1 is MNHEY and CDR2 is SVGAGI. The chain's CDR3 is CASSTGSGVNTEAFF. The CDR3 DNA sequence: TGTGCCAGCAGTACGGGATCTGGTGTGAACACTGAAGCTTTCTTT.

This sequence joins TRBV7-2 and TRBJ2-3, with 7 positions matching TRBD2. This CDR3 comprises 15 residues. After removal of 5 bases from V and 1 base from J, the junction contained 6 bases not matched to a gene. The V gene's germline CDR1 is SGHTA and CDR2 FQGNSA. The CDR3 here is CASSPSGVRTDTQYF. DNA for the CDR3: TGTGCCAGCAGCCCAAGCGGGGTACGCACAGATACGCAGTATTTT.

This clone was recorded many times. The J gene is TRBJ1-1, the V gene TRBV28, with 12 bases fitting TRBD1. Losses at the gene ends were 3 bases for V and 10 bases for J; bases not matched to a gene: 6. CDR1 is MDHEN and CDR2 is SYDVKM in the germline V gene. There are 14 residues in the CDR3. CDR3 bases: TGTGCCAGCAGTTTGGGACAGGGGGCGTCTAGAGCTTTCTTT. This codes for CASSLGQGASRAFF.

V gene TRBV6-6 combines with J gene TRBJ1-1, with 7 nucleotides matching TRBD1. The CDR3 is made up of 15 amino acids. The V segment lost 3 bases and the J segment 4 bases; nucleotides outside the gene matches: 8. CDR1 MNHNY and CDR2 SVGAGI come from the germline V gene (reference sequence). The CDR3 spells CASSYKGQSRTEAFF. CDR3 nucleotides: TGTGCCAGCAGTTATAAGGGACAGTCGCGCACTGAAGCTTTCTTT.

The J gene is TRBJ1-2, the V gene TRBV6-5, with TRBD1 matching over 7 bases. CDR1 is MNHEY and CDR2 is SVGAGI in the germline V gene. V lost 6 bases to trimming and J lost 5 bases; unmatched junction nucleotides: 6. There are 13 residues in the CDR3. Here the CDR3 reads CASREGQSYGYTF. CDR3 coding DNA: TGTGCCAGCAGGGAGGGACAGAGTTATGGCTACACCTTC.

The rearrangement joins TRBV4-1 to TRBJ1-6; 8 positions agree with TRBD1. Trimming took 0 bases from V and 8 from J; bases not matched to a gene: 9. The germline V gene has CDR1 MGHRA and CDR2 YSYEKL. The CDR3 is 17 amino acids. CDR3 nucleotides: TGCGCCAGCAGCCAAGATAGACGAGGACAGGGAGATTCACCCCTCCACTTT. Encoded protein: CASSQDRRGQGDSPLHF.

This sequence joins TRBV6-6 and TRBJ2-2; TRBD1 matches 10 bases. CDR1 is MNHNY and CDR2 is SVGAGI in the germline V gene (reference sequence). V dropped 10 bases and J dropped 0; count of bases not matched to a gene: 5. This CDR3 has 15 amino acids. The CDR3 nucleotides read TGTGCCACGCGCGGACAGGGGGCGAACACCGGGGAGCTGTTTTTT. It specifies CATRGQGANTGELFF.

The genes are TRBV6-1 and TRBJ1-1; D is uncertain. Per germline, CDR1 MNHNS and CDR2 SASEGT. V was cut by 6 bases and J by 5 bases, with 13 bases left in between. The CDR3 loop spans 13 amino acids. The CDR3 DNA sequence: TGTGCCAGCAGCAAGGACGGGAGGACTGAAGCTTTCTTT. This translates into CASSKDGRTEAFF.

The chain uses TRBV27 and TRBJ2-7; a weak D match, TRBD1 (6 bases). V was cut by 0 bases and J by 2 bases, with 8 bases left in between. CDR3 length equals 14 residues. Germline V gene lookup returns CDR1 MNHEY and CDR2 SMNVEV (reference sequence). Here the CDR3 reads CASSLSGATYEQYF. The CDR3 bases are TGTGCCAGCAGTTTATCGGGGGCCACCTACGAGCAGTACTTC.